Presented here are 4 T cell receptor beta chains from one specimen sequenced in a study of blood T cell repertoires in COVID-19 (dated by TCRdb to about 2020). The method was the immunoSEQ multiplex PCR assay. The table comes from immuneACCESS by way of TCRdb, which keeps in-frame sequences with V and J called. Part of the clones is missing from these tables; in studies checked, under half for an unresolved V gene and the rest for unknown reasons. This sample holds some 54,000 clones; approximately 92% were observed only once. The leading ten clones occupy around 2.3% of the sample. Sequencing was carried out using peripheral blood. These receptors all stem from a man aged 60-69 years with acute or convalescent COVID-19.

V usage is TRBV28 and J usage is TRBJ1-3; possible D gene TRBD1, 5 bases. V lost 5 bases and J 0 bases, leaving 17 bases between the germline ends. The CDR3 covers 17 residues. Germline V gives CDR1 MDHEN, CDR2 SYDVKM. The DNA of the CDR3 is TGTGCCAGCAGTCGTCCGGGACTTTCTAACTCTGGAAACACCATATATTTT. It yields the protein CASSRPGLSNSGNTIYF.

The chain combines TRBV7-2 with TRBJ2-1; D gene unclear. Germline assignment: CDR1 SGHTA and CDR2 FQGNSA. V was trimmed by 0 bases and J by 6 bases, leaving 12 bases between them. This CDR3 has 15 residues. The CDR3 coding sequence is TGTGCCAGCAGCTTAGCGTGGCTAGAAGGCAATGAGCAGTTCTTC. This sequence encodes CASSLAWLEGNEQFF.

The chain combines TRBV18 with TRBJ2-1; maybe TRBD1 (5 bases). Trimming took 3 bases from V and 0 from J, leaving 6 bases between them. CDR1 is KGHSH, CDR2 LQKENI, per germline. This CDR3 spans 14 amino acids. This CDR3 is CASSPDSSYNEQFF. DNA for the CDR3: TGTGCCAGCTCACCCGACAGCTCCTACAATGAGCAGTTCTTC.

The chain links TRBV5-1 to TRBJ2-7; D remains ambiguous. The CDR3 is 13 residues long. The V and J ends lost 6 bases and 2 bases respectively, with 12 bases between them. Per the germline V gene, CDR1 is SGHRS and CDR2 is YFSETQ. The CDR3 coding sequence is TGCGCCAGCACCCCCGGCGGAACCTACGAGCAGTACTTC. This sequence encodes CASTPGGTYEQYF.